The present TCR beta chain was sequenced within a study of blood T cell repertoires in COVID-19. Across the whole study: Sites across the United States, Italy and Spain contributed samples from acute and convalescent COVID-19. The cDNA or gDNA used as material had been derived from T cells, B-cell-depleted T cells, or PBMCs.

As handled by the study authors: How many nucleated cells were present was estimated from reference gene primer amplification. Here immunoSEQ multiplex PCR was the method, and the copy in TCRdb shows in-frame clones only, minus some. V, J and clone size reflect that table, while D and trimming were determined from the DNA. In the table there are hundreds of thousands of clones, roughly 88% of which are singletons. The V segment lost 3 bases and the J segment 2 bases; nucleotides outside the gene matches: 1. The CDR3 extends over 15 amino acids. Per the germline V gene, CDR1 is SGDLS and CDR2 is YYNGEE. One Seattle source followed patients from active infection through their disease course.

Sequenced sample: peripheral blood. This rearrangement joins TRBV9 to TRBJ2-1; TRBD2 matches at 11 bases. The clonotype was recovered from a woman younger than 45 with COVID-19, enrolled during active disease. The CDR3 protein is CASSEGLAAYNEQFF. CDR3 coding DNA: TGTGCCAGCAGCGAGGGACTAGCGGCCTACAATGAGCAGTTCTTC.